This entry describes one T cell receptor beta chain. Antigen unknown. At the DNA level, this CDR3 is encoded by other sequences in the same sample as well. Sequencing was limited to surgery cases with top T cell transcript signatures in brain tissue. At least one anti-epileptic drug was given before surgery. This CDR3 spans 13 amino acids. V was clipped by 3 bases and J by 4 bases, with 9 bases between them. Assay: immunoSEQ multiplex PCR; the TCRdb copy retains only in-frame clones and omits some. In the table there are approximately 110,000 clones, 85% to 95% of which are singletons. The data are from a study of brain T cells in children with intractable seizures. Study observations and caveats: HCMV serostatus was not known, and viral specificity came from CDR3 similarity only. Absence of clones before surgery may stem from lower sequencing depth.

The source was peripheral blood, collected at surgery. This sequence joins TRBV12-3 or TRBV12-4 and TRBJ1-1, with D possibly matching TRBD1 (5 bases). This receptor was identified in a boy in the first two years of life with hemimegalencephaly and intractable seizures. Here the CDR3 reads CASSLGGVTEAFF. CDR3 nucleotide sequence: TGTGCCAGCAGTTTGGGGGGTGTCACTGAAGCTTTCTTT.